This T cell receptor beta chain comes out of a study of shared clonotypes between healthy human individuals. Findings and caveats of the study: Clonotype sharing among donors likely depends on sequencing depth.

The table came from immunoSEQ multiplex PCR; TCRdb's copy has only in-frame clones and leaves some out. Of 2 million to 2.5 million clones in the sample, over 85% were seen once. Free of recent acute infections or vaccinations, the donors were healthy HIV-negative adults. Donors were Caucasian adults residing in Nashville, Tennessee, USA. A remark on this clone: The target antigen is unknown.

Trimming took 5 bases from V and 1 from J, leaving 16 bases between them. The CDR3 is made up of 16 amino acids. Germline lookup yields CDR1 SSHAT and CDR2 FNYEAQ (reference sequence). This sequence originates from a man younger than 35 in good health. Some clones in this sample may be carry-over from other donors' samples. What was sequenced was naive CD4+ T cells from PBMCs. As to subset: CD45RA+ positively selected. The V gene is TRBV7-7, the J gene TRBJ2-3; D is unclear. The DNA for the CDR3 is TGTGCCAGCAGCCCGGTTGGCGGATCGGGCACAGATACGCAGTATTTT. Protein sequence: CASSPVGGSGTDTQYF.